This T cell receptor (beta chain) originates from a study of blood T cell repertoires in COVID-19. Study as a whole: Samples of COVID-19 (acute and convalescent) were obtained from the United States, Italy and Spain. Nucleic acid was either cDNA or gDNA, and it came from T cells, B-cell-depleted T cells, or PBMCs.

Trimming left V 3 bases short and J 7 bases short, with 16 bases between. This CDR3 spans 16 amino acids. Germline-derived CDR1 and CDR2 are LGHDT and YNNKEL (reference sequence). In the original workflow: Estimation of nucleated cell counts relied on the amplification of reference gene primers. TCRdb's table, derived via immunoSEQ multiplex PCR, lists solely in-frame clones and lacks some. D and trimming were read from the DNA, whereas the V and J calls and clone size are those reported in that table. The data contain approximately 98,000 clones, about three quarters of them singletons. The chain uses TRBV3-1 (or the pseudogene TRBV3-2) and TRBJ1-6; D call uncertain. Sequenced input: peripheral blood. The sequence derives from a woman aged 40 to 50 with acute or convalescent COVID-19. The CDR3 protein is CASSHLQVSSNSPLHF. The CDR3 region has the DNA TGTGCCAGCAGCCACCTCCAGGTATCCTCCAATTCACCCCTCCACTTT.